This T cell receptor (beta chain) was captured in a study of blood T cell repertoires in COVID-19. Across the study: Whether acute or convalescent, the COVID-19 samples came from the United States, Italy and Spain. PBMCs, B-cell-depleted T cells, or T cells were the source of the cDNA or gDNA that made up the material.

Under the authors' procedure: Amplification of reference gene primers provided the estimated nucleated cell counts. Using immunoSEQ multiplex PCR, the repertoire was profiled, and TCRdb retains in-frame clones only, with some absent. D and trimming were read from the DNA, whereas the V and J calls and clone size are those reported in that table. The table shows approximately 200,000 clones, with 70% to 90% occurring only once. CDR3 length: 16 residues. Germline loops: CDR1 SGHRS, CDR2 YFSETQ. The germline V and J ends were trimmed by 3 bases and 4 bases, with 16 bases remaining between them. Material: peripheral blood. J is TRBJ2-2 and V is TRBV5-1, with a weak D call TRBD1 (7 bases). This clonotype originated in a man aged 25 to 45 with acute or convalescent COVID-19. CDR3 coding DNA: TGCGCCAGCAGCTCCTTGTCAGGGGGGTTCACCGGGGAGCTGTTTTTT. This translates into CASSSLSGGFTGELFF. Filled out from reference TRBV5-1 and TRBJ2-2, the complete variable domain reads KAGVTQTPRYLIKTRGQQVTLSCSPISGHRSVSWYQQTPGQGLQFLFEYFSETQRNKGNFPGRFSGRQFSNSRSEMNVSTLELGDSALYLCASSSLSGGFTGELFFGEGSRLTVL.